The 2 T cell receptor beta chains below were found in one sample sequenced in a study of tumor-infiltrating lymphocytes in localized non-small cell lung cancer. Assay: immunoSEQ multiplex PCR; the TCRdb copy retains only in-frame clones and omits some. The repertoire includes around 6,800 clones, 76% of them detected once, and 16% sits in the top ten. Sequencing used uninvolved lung tissue not adjacent to the tumor. Receptor source: a human donor with non-small cell lung cancer.

The chain combines TRBV6-4 with TRBJ2-5; maybe TRBD1 (5 bases). Trimming removed 4 bases from V and 5 bases from J, with 11 bases in between. Per germline, CDR1 MRHNA and CDR2 SNTAGT. The CDR3 is 13 residues long. CDR3 coding DNA: TGTGCCAGCAGTGCCAGGGCGCGGGAGACCCAGTACTTC. This sequence encodes CASSARARETQYF.

This chain links TRBV5-1 with TRBJ2-2; 11 positions agree with TRBD2. CDR1 and CDR2 (germline): SGHRS, YFSETQ. The CDR3 totals 16 residues. V lost 4 bases to trimming and J lost 1 base; unmatched junction nucleotides: 3. CDR3 sequence reads: CASSPGLAGNTGELFF. In DNA form, the CDR3 reads TGCGCCAGCAGCCCAGGACTAGCGGGGAACACCGGGGAGCTGTTTTTT.